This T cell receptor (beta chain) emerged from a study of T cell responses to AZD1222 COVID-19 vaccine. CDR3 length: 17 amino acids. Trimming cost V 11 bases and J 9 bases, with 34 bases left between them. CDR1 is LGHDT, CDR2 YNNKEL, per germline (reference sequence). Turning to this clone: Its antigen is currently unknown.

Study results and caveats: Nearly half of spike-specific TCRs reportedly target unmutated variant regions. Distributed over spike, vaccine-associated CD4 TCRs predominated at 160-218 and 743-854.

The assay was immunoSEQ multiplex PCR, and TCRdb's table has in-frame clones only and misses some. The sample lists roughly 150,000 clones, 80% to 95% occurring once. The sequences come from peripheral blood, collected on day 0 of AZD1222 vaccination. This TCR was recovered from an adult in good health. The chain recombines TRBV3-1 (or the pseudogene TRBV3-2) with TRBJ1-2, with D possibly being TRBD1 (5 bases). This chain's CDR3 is CAVDERWGGGRGFRYTF. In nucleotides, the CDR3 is TGTGCCGTAGATGAGCGGTGGGGTGGGGGTAGGGGCTTTCGCTACACCTTC.